The sequence of this TCR beta chain was determined in a study of blood T cells in healthy people across ages. This clonotype was detected many times. The V end lost 4 bases, the J end lost 5 bases, and 14 bases lay between the germline ends. CDR1 is SGHDN and CDR2 is FVKESK in the germline V gene. The CDR3 extends over 14 amino acids. The use of a sample-barcoded 5' primer and a J-beta primer mix characterized a second PCR of roughly 6 to 11 cycles. One entry per CDR3 protein results from TCRdb running MiXCR on the 5' RACE reads. The table shows roughly 700,000 distinct CDR3 sequences, with about 32% occurring only once.

This receptor was taken from a woman aged 80 or over in good health. The chain is built from TRBV14 and TRBJ2-5; D is perhaps TRBD2 (6 bases). The specimen sequenced was blood. The CDR3 sequence is CASSPLTSLETQYF. CDR3 DNA: TGTGCCAGCAGCCCCCTTACTAGCTTGGAGACCCAGTACTTC.